These 26 T cell receptor beta chains were sequenced from one sample in a study of spatial heterogeneity in lung cancer. Study outcomes and limitations: For expanded intratumoral alpha and beta TCRs, counts tracked tumor mutation counts.

TCRdb itself ran the 5' RACE reads through MiXCR, one entry per CDR3 protein. There are some 9,900 distinct CDR3 sequences in the sample; 7% to 9% occur only once, and under 20% lies in the top ten. No antigen has been assigned to these receptors. Specified time point: sample taken at primary tumor resection. Sequences were derived from lung tumor tissue, sampled at surgery. The receptors stem from a male donor with early-stage non-small cell lung cancer.

In nucleotides, the CDR3 is TGTGCCAGCAGTTCCCTCGACAGTTCCTACGAGCAGTACTTC. This gives the protein CASSSLDSSYEQYF. The chain recombines TRBV6-5 with TRBJ2-7; perhaps TRBD1 as D (5 bases). Germline lookup yields CDR1 MNHEY and CDR2 SVGAGI. The V and J ends lost 4 bases and 1 base respectively, with 11 bases between them. CDR3 length equals 14 residues.

This clonotype came up a few times. The CDR3 DNA reads TGTGCCAGCAGTTACATCCTAGATCCGGCGCAGAGGAATGAGCAGTTCTTC. Translation: CASSYILDPAQRNEQFF. This rearrangement joins TRBV6-2 or TRBV6-3 to TRBJ2-1; no firm D call. V was cut by 2 bases and J by 7 bases, with 21 bases left in between. Germline CDR1 and CDR2: MNHEY and SVGEGT. The CDR3 length is 17 residues.

This clonotype was counted at least ten times. The gene calls are TRBV7-3 and TRBJ2-6; tentative D call: TRBD2 (6 bases). The V end was cut by 5 bases, the J end by 1 base, with 9 bases between. The CDR3 is 15 residues long. The germline gives CDR1 SGHTA, CDR2 FQGTGA. The CDR3 sequence is CASSPGTSGANVLTF. The CDR3 DNA is TGTGCCAGCAGCCCCGGGACTTCTGGGGCCAACGTCCTGACTTTC. Full variable domain (rest looked up from reference TRBV7-3 and TRBJ2-6): GAGVSQTPSNKVTEKGKYVELRCDPISGHTALYWYRQSLGQGPEFLIYFQGTGAADDSGLPNDRFFAVRPEGSVSTLKIQRTERGDSAVYLCASSPGTSGANVLTFGAGSRLTVL.

J is TRBJ1-1 and V is TRBV20-1; TRBD1 matches at 8 bases. V shed 0 bases and J 5 bases; nucleotides not matched to a gene: 5. CDR1 DFQATT and CDR2 SNEGSKA come from the germline V gene (reference sequence). This CDR3 is 14 amino acids long. The CDR3 bases are TGCAGTGCTAGAGATCGGACAGGGACAACTGAAGCTTTCTTT. It encodes CSARDRTGTTEAFF.

The rearrangement joins TRBV6-5 to TRBJ2-5; a possible D gene is TRBD1 (6 bases). The ends were cut back, 2 bases at V and 2 bases at J, with 9 bases in the middle. This CDR3 has 14 residues. Germline V gene lookup returns CDR1 MNHEY and CDR2 SVGAGI. The DNA of the CDR3 is TGTGCCAGCAGTTACGATGACAGGCAAGAGACCCAGTACTTC. It yields the protein CASSYDDRQETQYF.

This clonotype was detected many times. V and J are TRBV6-5 and TRBJ1-5; a possible D gene is TRBD1 (5 bases). This CDR3 is 17 amino acids long. V dropped 0 bases and J dropped 7 bases, with 19 bases sitting between them. Germline V gene lookup returns CDR1 MNHEY and CDR2 SVGAGI. CDR3 loop: CASSYSGAAALTQPQHF. In DNA form, the CDR3 reads TGTGCCAGCAGTTACTCAGGGGCCGCTGCGTTGACCCAGCCCCAGCATTTT.

This clonotype was seen at least ten times. The CDR3 loop reads CASNRDRENEQFF. The CDR3 nucleotides are TGTGCCAGCAACCGGGACAGGGAGAATGAGCAGTTCTTC. The chain is built from TRBV2 and TRBJ2-1; 9 bases align to TRBD1. CDR3 length equals 13 residues. CDR1 is SNHLY, CDR2 FYNNEI, per germline. The J segment lost 7 bases and the V segment lost 7 bases, leaving 5 bases of the junction unmatched.

The V call is TRBV3-1, the J call TRBJ2-1; perhaps TRBD2 as D (7 bases). The germline V gene encodes CDR1 LGHDT and CDR2 YNNKEL (reference sequence). V was cut by 6 bases and J by 5 bases, with 17 bases left in between. The CDR3 spans 15 residues. As DNA, the CDR3 is TGTGCCAGCAGGGAAGGGGGGACTACCAACAATGAGCAGTTCTTC. This translates into CASREGGTTNNEQFF.

There are many counts of this clonotype. The chain has TRBV20-1 and TRBJ2-1; D remains unclear. V lost 5 bases to trimming and J lost 5 bases, with 10 bases between them. The CDR3 length is 12 residues. Germline CDR1 DFQATT, CDR2 SNEGSKA (reference sequence). The CDR3 DNA follows: TGCAGTGCTCTCCCCCCGAACAATGAGCAGTTCTTC. Translation: CSALPPNNEQFF.

This clonotype appeared many times. The V call is TRBV28, the J call TRBJ2-1; D possibly uses TRBD1 or TRBD2 (6 bases each). Trimming pared 2 bases from V and 8 bases from J, leaving 16 bases between. The CDR3 totals 15 residues. CDR1 and CDR2 from the germline V gene are MDHEN and SYDVKM. In DNA, the CDR3 is TGTGCCAGCAGTTTAGGGGGGCCCACGGCGGATGAGCAGTTCTTC. This gives the protein CASSLGGPTADEQFF.

This clonotype was counted many times. The CDR3 nucleotides are TGTGCCATCAGGGCGGACAGAGAAGCCAAAAACATTCAGTACTTC. Protein sequence: CAIRADREAKNIQYF. V and J are TRBV10-3 and TRBJ2-4; TRBD1 might be the D (6 bases). V was pared by 6 bases and J by 0 bases, with 12 bases between. CDR3 size: 15 residues. Germline CDR1 reads ENHRY; CDR2 reads SYGVKD.

This clonotype was observed at least ten times. The J gene is TRBJ2-2, the V gene TRBV6-6; the D gene could be TRBD1 or TRBD2 (5 bases each). Germline CDR1 is MNHNY and CDR2 is SVGAGI (reference sequence). Trimming took off 4 bases at V and 6 bases at J, with 12 bases between the two ends. This CDR3 spans 14 amino acids. CDR3 coding DNA: TGTGCCAGCAGTTTTGGGGGATTGCCCGGGGAGCTGTTTTTT. Encoded protein: CASSFGGLPGELFF.

V usage is TRBV5-1 and J usage is TRBJ2-7; no definite D call. V lost 4 bases and J 1 base, leaving 15 bases between the germline ends. The CDR3 has 15 amino acids. CDR1 and CDR2 (germline): SGHRS, YFSETQ. The CDR3 loop is CASSLGPVGSYEQYF. CDR3 coding DNA: TGCGCCAGCAGCCTAGGGCCCGTCGGGTCCTACGAGCAGTACTTC.

This clonotype turned up a few times. This chain uses TRBV2 with TRBJ2-5; the match to TRBD2 covers 8 bases. The germline CDR1 and CDR2 sequences are SNHLY and FYNNEI. The CDR3 covers 13 residues. The junction had 6 bases not matched to a gene; V was cut back by 7 bases and J by 5 bases. The CDR3: CASMGGRRETQYF. The CDR3 bases are TGTGCCAGCATGGGCGGGAGGAGGGAGACCCAGTACTTC.

The chain recombines TRBV5-1 with TRBJ1-1; D uncertain. This CDR3 region has 15 residues. Germline assignment: CDR1 SGHRS and CDR2 YFSETQ. Trimming left V 0 bases short and J 6 bases short, with 15 bases between. CDR3 region: CASSLEVTSASEAFF. CDR3 DNA: TGCGCCAGCAGCTTGGAGGTGACTTCTGCCTCTGAAGCTTTCTTT. The whole variable domain, filled in from reference TRBV5-1 and TRBJ1-1, reads KAGVTQTPRYLIKTRGQQVTLSCSPISGHRSVSWYQQTPGQGLQFLFEYFSETQRNKGNFPGRFSGRQFSNSRSEMNVSTLELGDSALYLCASSLEVTSASEAFFGQGTRLTVV.

Judged by abundance, this clonotype is medium-sized. The chain recombines TRBV6-6 with TRBJ2-5; TRBD1 might be the D (6 bases). The CDR3 runs 15 residues. The V gene's germline CDR1 is MNHNY and CDR2 SVGAGI (reference sequence). V was cut by 0 bases and J by 5 bases, with 13 bases left in between. The CDR3 region has the DNA TGTGCCAGCAGTTACTCGGCAGGGGTGGAGGAGACCCAGTACTTC. Encoded protein: CASSYSAGVEETQYF.

This chain links TRBV29-1 with TRBJ2-1; D is possibly TRBD2 (6 bases). CDR1 and CDR2 from the germline V gene are SQVTM and ANQGSEA. Deletions cut 5 bases from V and 6 bases from J, with 17 bases between. The CDR3 totals 14 residues. The CDR3 DNA reads as TGCAGCGTTATAGCGACTAGATCCCCCAATGAGCAGTTCTTC. Encoded protein: CSVIATRSPNEQFF.

This clonotype has only a few counts. The chain employs TRBV2 and TRBJ1-5; TRBD1 is a possible D gene (6 bases). Trimming took 7 bases from V and 1 from J, leaving 8 bases between them. The CDR3 covers 13 residues. The germline gives CDR1 SNHLY, CDR2 FYNNEI. Here the CDR3 reads CASKGQSNQPQHF. CDR3 sequence (DNA): TGTGCCAGCAAAGGACAGAGCAATCAGCCCCAGCATTTT.

This clonotype has ten or more counts. The chain uses TRBV28 and TRBJ1-1, with D possibly TRBD1 on 5 matching bases. Between the trimmed V and J ends, which lost 10 bases and 5 bases, there was a span of 17 bases. The CDR3 length is 13 residues. Germline V gene sequence: CDR1 MDHEN, CDR2 SYDVKM. The CDR3 region has the DNA TGTGCCACCATACTGGGGGTCGGGACTGAAGCTTTCTTT. Protein sequence: CATILGVGTEAFF.

This clonotype was seen repeatedly, ten times or more. The J gene is TRBJ1-2, the V gene TRBV4-2; unclear D gene. The CDR3 runs to 15 residues. The germline V gene has CDR1 LGHNA and CDR2 YNFKEQ. Trimming shortened V by 3 bases and J by 4 bases, and 15 bases separated the two germline ends. CDR3 coding DNA: TGTGCCAGCAGCCAGCTAGAAAAGGCGGGCTATGGCTACACCTTC. As protein: CASSQLEKAGYGYTF.

This clonotype was detected ten times or more. The chain couples TRBV2 to TRBJ1-1; 7 bases align to TRBD1. The CDR3 spans 14 residues. Germline V gives CDR1 SNHLY, CDR2 FYNNEI. J was trimmed by 3 bases and V by 7 bases; bases with no gene match: 8. The CDR3 protein is CASNYRGGDTEAFF. CDR3 in DNA: TGTGCCAGCAACTACAGGGGAGGCGACACTGAAGCTTTCTTT.

This clonotype was seen more than once but under ten times. This chain links TRBV11-2 with TRBJ2-1; D is unresolved. This CDR3 region has 13 residues. The V and J ends lost 2 bases and 6 bases respectively, with 8 bases between them. Per germline, CDR1 SGHAT and CDR2 FQNNGV. The CDR3 nucleotides are TGTGCCAGCAGCTTAACCGGGCCCAATGAGCAGTTCTTC. Translated: CASSLTGPNEQFF.

This clonotype was observed at least ten times. The CDR3 is CASSLGGQPQHF. Here the CDR3 DNA reads TGTGCCAGCAGTCTAGGGGGTCAGCCCCAGCATTTT. This sequence joins TRBV28 and TRBJ1-5; weak D call: TRBD1 (6 bases). CDR3 size: 12 residues. V gave up 5 bases and J gave up 6 bases, with 8 bases separating them. CDR1 is MDHEN and CDR2 is SYDVKM in the germline V gene.

The V and J genes are TRBV7-3 and TRBJ2-1; tentatively, D is TRBD1 or TRBD2 (5 bases each). Germline V gives CDR1 SGHTA, CDR2 FQGTGA. V was pared by 0 bases and J by 9 bases, with 15 bases between. The CDR3 contains 15 residues. The CDR3 DNA reads as TGTGCCAGCAGCTTAACGGGGTATGGGGGTAGTGAGCAGTTCTTC. Translated: CASSLTGYGGSEQFF.

This clonotype was found a few times. Just one base apart from a much larger clone, this may be a read error. The rearrangement joins TRBV6-1 to TRBJ2-7; 8 bases fit TRBD1. The CDR3 runs to 11 residues. In germline, CDR1 is MNHNS, CDR2 SASEGT. CDR3 sequence (DNA): TGTGCCAGCAATGAATCAGGGGGCAAGTACTTC. This codes for CASNESGGKYF.

V is TRBV20-1 and J is TRBJ2-1, with TRBD2 matching over 8 bases. Germline CDR1 reads DFQATT; CDR2 reads SNEGSKA (reference sequence). Unmatched junction bases numbered 5, after V lost 6 bases and J lost 1 base. CDR3 length equals 14 residues. CDR3 sequence reads: CSAGSGVSYNEQFF. CDR3 bases: TGCAGTGCGGGTAGCGGGGTGTCCTACAATGAGCAGTTCTTC.